This TCR beta chain was found in a study of blood T cell repertoires in COVID-19. Across the study: T cells, B-cell-depleted T cells, or PBMCs provided the cDNA or gDNA that served as material.

Trimming removed 2 bases at V and 1 base at J, with 9 bases between. Germline CDR1 and CDR2: LGHDT and YNNKEL (reference sequence). The length of the CDR3 is 15 residues. Libraries were prepared by immunoSEQ multiplex PCR; TCRdb keeps only in-frame clonotypes and omits some of them. This sample carries roughly 170,000 clones, approximately 79% of them seen once, and the ten largest clones take 3%. Sequenced sample: peripheral blood. The chain combines TRBV3-1 (or the pseudogene TRBV3-2) with TRBJ1-5; tentative D call: TRBD1 (6 bases). The receptor was isolated from an elderly woman with acute or convalescent COVID-19. The CDR3: CASSQQTGSNQPQHF. CDR3 sequence (DNA): TGTGCCAGCAGCCAACAAACAGGGAGCAATCAGCCCCAGCATTTT.